A selection of T cell receptor beta chains follows, all from one sample in a study of T cells in Graves' hyperthyroidism and ophthalmopathy. In TCRdb, the multiplex PCR reads were re-called with MiXCR into one record per CDR3 protein. The sample includes about 610,000 distinct CDR3 sequences, 16% of them seen just once. Specimen: blood. All receptors come from a woman between 40 and 55 years old with Graves' ophthalmopathy. CDR3s include the opening cysteine and the closing phenylalanine or tryptophan.

j_call v_call cdr3_aa
TRBJ1-5 TRBV11-2 CASSSRVNQPQHF
TRBJ1-2 TRBV7-9 CASSFQGFDYGYTF
TRBJ2-1 TRBV6-1 CASSESSAYYNEQFF
TRBJ2-7 TRBV12-3/TRBV12-4 CASSSTGSSYEQYF
TRBJ2-1 TRBV5-5 CASSLGTGLAYNEQFF
TRBJ2-1 TRBV5-1 CASSFLMGQGYNEQFF
TRBJ2-5 TRBV24-1 CATSVASGSRVQETQYF
TRBJ2-7 TRBV5-4 CASSLSRTSYEQYF
TRBJ2-1 TRBV27 CASSPRTGRRVARSHNEQFF
TRBJ2-1 TRBV20-1 CSARDPASYISSYNEQFF
TRBJ2-6 TRBV6-2/TRBV6-3 CASSRTGTRPPGANVLTF
TRBJ1-6 TRBV30 CAWSEGQKSYNSPLHF
TRBJ2-1 TRBV2 CASSSGLPSGNYNEQFF
TRBJ2-7 TRBV10-1 CASSGPGTSGSYEQYF
TRBJ2-7 TRBV4-1 CASSRSLGDRSYEQYF
TRBJ1-4 TRBV7-9 CASSWSNEKLFF
TRBJ1-1 TRBV4-1 CASSQDRQSEAFF
TRBJ1-3 TRBV15 CATSREGPLSGNTIYF
TRBJ2-1 TRBV5-5 CASRPTSGSQYNEQFF
TRBJ2-7 TRBV18 CASSPNDDEQYF
TRBJ2-1 TRBV6-2/TRBV6-3 CASSYSILAGENEQFF
TRBJ1-1 TRBV19 CASSINRRADTEAFF
TRBJ2-3 TRBV6-1 CASTGDADTQYF
TRBJ1-2 TRBV27 CASGQNPNYGYTF
TRBJ2-6 TRBV11-2 CASSSWYSGANVLTF
TRBJ1-1 TRBV27 CASSFQRYTEAFF
TRBJ2-1 TRBV9 CASAPTSGSYNEQFF
TRBJ1-6 TRBV28 CASRGTSSPLHF
TRBJ2-6 TRBV4-2 CASSERPSGGAGANVLTF
TRBJ2-3 TRBV2 CASSPGQFTDTQYF
TRBJ2-3 TRBV11-2 CASSWTGSRLAQTPDTQYF
TRBJ1-2 TRBV10-3 CAINTGDNYGYTF
TRBJ2-2 TRBV6-4 CASSDRDGPGELFF
TRBJ1-1 TRBV5-1 CASSLEPGAEAFF
TRBJ2-2 TRBV11-2 CASRGLAGGHTGELFF
TRBJ1-5 TRBV3-1 CASSLTVSNQPQHF
TRBJ2-1 TRBV12-3/TRBV12-4 CASSPQAGVNEQFF
TRBJ2-4 TRBV3-1 CASSSRDRGDIQYF
TRBJ2-5 TRBV28 CASSRPGQVQETQYF
TRBJ1-1 TRBV2 CASTRRGENTEAFF
TRBJ1-2 TRBV20-1 CSASPLTGQYGYTF
TRBJ2-5 TRBV19 CASSRGQFVETQYF
TRBJ2-1 TRBV20-1 CSARLASRQQFF
TRBJ2-2 TRBV5-1 CASSETITGELFF
TRBJ2-5 TRBV20-1 CSASRTGRGETQYF
TRBJ2-1 TRBV20-1 CSARSVAGSSYNEQFF
TRBJ2-7 TRBV19 CASSIRDTEGGHEQYF
TRBJ2-4 TRBV18 CASSPSLAKNIQYF
TRBJ2-7 TRBV7-2 CASGQYISYEQYF
TRBJ2-3 TRBV7-9 CASTGGPTDTQYF